This T cell receptor (beta chain) comes out of a study of shared T cell receptors in the human thymus. Profiled with immunoSEQ multiplex PCR; TCRdb holds only in-frame clones, not every one. The repertoire holds about 660,000 clones, with around nine tenths as singletons. The junction had 8 bases not matched to a gene; V was cut back by 2 bases and J by 6 bases. This CDR3 comprises 16 residues. The germline CDR1 and CDR2 sequences are MNHEY and SMNVEV (reference sequence). Another study also made use of these data, one on human thymus T cells.

The chain has TRBV27 and TRBJ2-2; 8 bases fit TRBD1. Sequencing was performed on thymocytes. This TCR was recovered from a boy under two years old with a congenital heart defect. CDR3 bases: TGTGCCAGCAGTTTAGCGGACAGGGAGAAGGCCGGGGAGCTGTTTTTT. Its protein product is CASSLADREKAGELFF.